This T cell receptor (beta chain) is from a study of cytomegalovirus exposure and HLA in healthy donors. Primers: 60 Vbeta forward and 13 Jbeta reverse. Profiled with immunoSEQ multiplex PCR; TCRdb holds only in-frame clones, not every one. Of hundreds of thousands of clones detected, 65% to 85% appear once; the ten largest clones hold roughly 0.7%. This CDR3 contains 8 residues. Germline-derived CDR1 and CDR2 are MNHEY and SMNVEV (reference sequence). The chain carries TRBV27 and TRBJ1-1; D gene ambiguous. The specimen was PBMCs. The receptor was isolated from a boy aged 2-9 years in good health and CMV-seronegative. The CDR3 DNA sequence: TGTGGAGGGACTGAAGCTTTCTTT. It specifies CGGTEAFF.